This T cell receptor (beta chain) was sequenced during a study of early T cells in non-severe SARS-CoV-2 infection. About the research overall: Whole-blood bulk RNA, unsorted, was sequenced, and chains were unpaired. Points from the study as a whole: Matching against VDJdb likely underestimated virus-specific expansions, favoring anti-spike CD8.

This clonotype showed up many times. The antigen is unknown. Trimming took off 3 bases at V and 5 bases at J, with 5 bases between the two ends. The CDR3 has 12 amino acids. TCRdb re-derived calls from the 5' RACE reads in MiXCR, one entry per CDR3 protein. This table has around 30,000 distinct CDR3 sequences, roughly 5% appearing once. The V and J genes are TRBV12-3 or TRBV12-4 and TRBJ1-5; no firm D call. Sequenced input: whole blood. The source is an adult who was a healthcare worker with PCR-confirmed SARS-CoV-2 infection or an uninfected control (not recorded which). CDR3 in amino acids: CASSFGDQPQHF. CDR3 DNA sequence: TGTGCCAGCAGTTTTGGAGATCAGCCCCAGCATTTT.